The following is a T cell receptor beta chain sequence with its context. There are 14 residues in the CDR3. Germline trimming cut 4 bases from V and 4 bases from J; bases unmatched to any gene: 7. Germline CDR1 SGHDT, CDR2 YYEEEE. These data originate in a study of T cell changes during pregnancy in multiple sclerosis. The assay was immunoSEQ multiplex PCR, and TCRdb's table has in-frame clones only and misses some. Here the sample spans tens of thousands of clones, about 92% being singletons. The chain recombines TRBV5-6 with TRBJ1-2; 7 bases line up with TRBD1. The sequence was obtained from a female donor with multiple sclerosis, enrolled in a pregnancy study. The source was peripheral blood, collected in the third trimester of pregnancy. CDR3 loop: CASSQNGTAYGYTF. CDR3 DNA sequence: TGTGCCAGCAGCCAGAACGGGACAGCCTATGGCTACACCTTC.